This T cell receptor (beta chain) was recovered during a study of blood T cell repertoires in COVID-19. This clone has at least ten counts. V was cut by 1 base and J by 4 bases, with 7 bases left in between. Germline V lookup: CDR1 SGDLS, CDR2 YYNGEE. This CDR3 region has 13 residues. Here immunoSEQ multiplex PCR was the method, and the copy in TCRdb shows in-frame clones only, minus some. The table shows about 190,000 clones, with more than 60% occurring only once. This sequence joins TRBV9 and TRBJ2-3; D not certain. The TCR sequence derives from a man aged 50-60 years who had recovered from COVID-19. Input material: peripheral blood. The CDR3 nucleotides read TGTGCCAGCAGCGTAACATTGTCAGATACGCAGTATTTT. This translates into CASSVTLSDTQYF.